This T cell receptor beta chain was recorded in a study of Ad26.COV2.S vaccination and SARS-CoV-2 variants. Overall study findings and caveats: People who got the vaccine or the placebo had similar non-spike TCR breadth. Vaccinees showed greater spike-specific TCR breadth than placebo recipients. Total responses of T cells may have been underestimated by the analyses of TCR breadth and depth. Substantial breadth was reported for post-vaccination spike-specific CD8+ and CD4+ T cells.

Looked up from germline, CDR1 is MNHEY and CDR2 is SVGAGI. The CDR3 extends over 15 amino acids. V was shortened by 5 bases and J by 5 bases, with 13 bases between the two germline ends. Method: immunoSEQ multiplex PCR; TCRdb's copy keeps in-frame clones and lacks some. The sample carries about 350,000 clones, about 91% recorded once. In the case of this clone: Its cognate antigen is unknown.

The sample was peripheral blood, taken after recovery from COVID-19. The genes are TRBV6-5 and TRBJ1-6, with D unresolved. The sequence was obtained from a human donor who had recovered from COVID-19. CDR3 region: CASSHDPFDNSPLHF. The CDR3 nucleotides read TGTGCCAGCAGTCACGATCCTTTTGATAATTCACCCCTCCACTTT.